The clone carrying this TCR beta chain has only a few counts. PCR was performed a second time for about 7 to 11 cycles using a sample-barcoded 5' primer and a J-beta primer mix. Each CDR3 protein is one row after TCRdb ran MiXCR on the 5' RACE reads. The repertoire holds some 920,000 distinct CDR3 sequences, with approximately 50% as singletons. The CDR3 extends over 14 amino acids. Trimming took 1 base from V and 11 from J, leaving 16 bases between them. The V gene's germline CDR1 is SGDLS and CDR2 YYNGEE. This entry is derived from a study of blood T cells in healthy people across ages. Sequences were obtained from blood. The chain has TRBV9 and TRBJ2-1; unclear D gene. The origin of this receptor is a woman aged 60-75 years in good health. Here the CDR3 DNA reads TGTGCCAGCAGCGTAAAGACCGCTGGCGCTCAGCAGTTCTTC. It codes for CASSVKTAGAQQFF. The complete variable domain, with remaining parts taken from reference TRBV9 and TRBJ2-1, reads DSGVTQTPKHLITATGQRVTLRCSPRSGDLSVYWYQQSLDQGLQFLIQYYNGEERAKGNILERFSAQQFPDLHSELNLSSLELGDSALYFCASSVKTAGAQQFFGPGTRLTVL.